This T cell receptor (beta chain) was captured in a study of healthy donors' naive CD4 and CD8 T cells. Study results and limitations: Negatively charged CDR3s marked CD8+ lineage; positively charged CDR3s marked CD4+ lineage.

Each TCR library used 500 ng of total RNA and a linear amplification protocol. From the reads, TCRdb called clonotypes with MiXCR, one entry per CDR3 protein. This table holds 150,000 to 200,000 distinct CDR3 sequences, around 74% found once. Trimming took 3 bases from V and 7 from J, leaving 15 bases between them. From germline, CDR1 is SQVTM and CDR2 ANQGSEA. The CDR3 consists of 14 residues. This clonotype was picked up a small number of times. Its specificity is unknown. CD4+CD8-CD45RO-CD45RA+ cells were naive CD4+; CD8+CD4-CD45RA+CD27bright cells were naive CD8+. The chain uses TRBV29-1 and TRBJ1-4, with no clear D. Material: naive CD4+ and CD8+ T cells sorted from blood, pooled from several donors. The receptor's source is a pool of human donors in good health; the sample pools cells from several healthy donors. The CDR3: CSVDTLGLGEKLFF. The DNA for the CDR3 is TGCAGCGTTGATACGCTAGGGTTGGGTGAAAAACTGTTTTTT.